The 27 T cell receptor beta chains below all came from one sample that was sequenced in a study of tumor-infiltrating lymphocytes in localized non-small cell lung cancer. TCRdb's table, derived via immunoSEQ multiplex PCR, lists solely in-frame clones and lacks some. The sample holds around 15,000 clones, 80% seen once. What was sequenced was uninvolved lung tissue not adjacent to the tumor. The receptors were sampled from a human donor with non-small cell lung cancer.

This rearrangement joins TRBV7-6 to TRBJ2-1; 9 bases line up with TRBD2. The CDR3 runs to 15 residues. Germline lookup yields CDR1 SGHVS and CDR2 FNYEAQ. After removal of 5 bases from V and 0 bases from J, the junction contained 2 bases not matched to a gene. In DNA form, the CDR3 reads TGTGCCAGCAGCCTTAGCGGGAGCTCCTACAATGAGCAGTTCTTC. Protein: CASSLSGSSYNEQFF. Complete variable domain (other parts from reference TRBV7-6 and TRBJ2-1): GAGVSQSPRYKVTKRGQDVALRCDPISGHVSLYWYRQALGQGPEFLTYFNYEAQQDKSGLPNDRFSAERPEGSISTLTIQRTEQRDSAMYRCASSLSGSSYNEQFFGPGTRLTVL.

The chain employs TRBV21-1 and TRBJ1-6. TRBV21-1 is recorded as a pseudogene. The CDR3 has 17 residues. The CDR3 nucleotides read TGTGCCAGCAGTCCTAGCCTAGCTACACATCATAATTCACCCCTCCACTTT. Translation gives CASSPSLATHHNSPLHF.

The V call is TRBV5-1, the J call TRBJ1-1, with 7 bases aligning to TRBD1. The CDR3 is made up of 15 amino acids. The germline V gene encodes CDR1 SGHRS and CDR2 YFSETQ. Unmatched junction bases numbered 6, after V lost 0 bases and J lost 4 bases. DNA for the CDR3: TGCGCCAGCAGCTTGGGAACAGGGGACGGCACTGAAGCTTTCTTT. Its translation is CASSLGTGDGTEAFF. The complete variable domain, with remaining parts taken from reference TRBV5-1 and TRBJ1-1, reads KAGVTQTPRYLIKTRGQQVTLSCSPISGHRSVSWYQQTPGQGLQFLFEYFSETQRNKGNFPGRFSGRQFSNSRSEMNVSTLELGDSALYLCASSLGTGDGTEAFFGQGTRLTVV.

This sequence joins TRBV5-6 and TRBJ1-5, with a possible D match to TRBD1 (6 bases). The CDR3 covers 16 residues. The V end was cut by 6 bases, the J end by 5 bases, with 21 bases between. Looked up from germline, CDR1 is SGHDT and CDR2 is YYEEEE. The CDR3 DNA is TGTGCCAGCACCGTGAGTTTGGGGGCAAGGGATCAGCCCCAGCATTTT. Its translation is CASTVSLGARDQPQHF.

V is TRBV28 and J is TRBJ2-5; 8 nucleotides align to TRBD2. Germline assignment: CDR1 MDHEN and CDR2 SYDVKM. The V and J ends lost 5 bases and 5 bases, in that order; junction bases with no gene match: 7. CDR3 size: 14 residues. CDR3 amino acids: CASSASGSLETQYF. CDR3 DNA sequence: TGTGCCAGCAGTGCCAGCGGGAGCTTGGAGACCCAGTACTTC.

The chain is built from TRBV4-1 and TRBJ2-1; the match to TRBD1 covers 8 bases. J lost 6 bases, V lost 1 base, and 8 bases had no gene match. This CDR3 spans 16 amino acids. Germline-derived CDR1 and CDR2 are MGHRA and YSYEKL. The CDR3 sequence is CASSQGTGKSVNEQFF. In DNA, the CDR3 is TGCGCCAGCAGCCAAGGGACAGGGAAGTCTGTCAATGAGCAGTTCTTC.

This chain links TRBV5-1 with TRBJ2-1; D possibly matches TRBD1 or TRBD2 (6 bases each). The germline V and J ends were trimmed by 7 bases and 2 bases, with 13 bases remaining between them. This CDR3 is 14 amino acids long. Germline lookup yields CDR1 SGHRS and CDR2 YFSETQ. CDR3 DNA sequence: TGCGCCAGCTCCCCAGGGGAGGCCTACAATGAGCAGTTCTTC. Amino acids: CASSPGEAYNEQFF. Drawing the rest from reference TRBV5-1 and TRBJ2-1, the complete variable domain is KAGVTQTPRYLIKTRGQQVTLSCSPISGHRSVSWYQQTPGQGLQFLFEYFSETQRNKGNFPGRFSGRQFSNSRSEMNVSTLELGDSALYLCASSPGEAYNEQFFGPGTRLTVL.

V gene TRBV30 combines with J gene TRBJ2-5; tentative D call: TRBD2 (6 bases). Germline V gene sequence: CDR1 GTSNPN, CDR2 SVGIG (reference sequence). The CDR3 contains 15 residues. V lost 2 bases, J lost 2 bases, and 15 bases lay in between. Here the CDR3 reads CAWSFAGPRQETQYF. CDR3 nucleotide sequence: TGTGCCTGGAGTTTTGCGGGACCAAGACAAGAGACCCAGTACTTC.

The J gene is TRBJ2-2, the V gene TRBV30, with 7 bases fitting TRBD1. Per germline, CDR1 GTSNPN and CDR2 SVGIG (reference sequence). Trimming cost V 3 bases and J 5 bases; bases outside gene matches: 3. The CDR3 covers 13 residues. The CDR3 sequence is CAWSQGVTGELFF. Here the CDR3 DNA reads TGTGCCTGGAGCCAGGGGGTAACCGGGGAGCTGTTTTTT.

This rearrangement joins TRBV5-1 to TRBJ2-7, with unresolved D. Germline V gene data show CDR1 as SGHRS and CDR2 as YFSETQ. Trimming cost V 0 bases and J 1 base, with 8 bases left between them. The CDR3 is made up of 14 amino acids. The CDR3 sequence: CASSLAAASYEQYF. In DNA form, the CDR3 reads TGCGCCAGCAGCTTGGCTGCCGCTTCCTACGAGCAGTACTTC.

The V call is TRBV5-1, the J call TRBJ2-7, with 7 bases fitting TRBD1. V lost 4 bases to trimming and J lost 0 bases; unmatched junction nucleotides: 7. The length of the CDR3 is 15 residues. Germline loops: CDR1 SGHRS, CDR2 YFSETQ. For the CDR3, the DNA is TGCGCCAGCAGCGAATCAGGGGGACGCTCCTACGAGCAGTACTTC. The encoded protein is CASSESGGRSYEQYF. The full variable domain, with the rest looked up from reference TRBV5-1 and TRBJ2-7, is KAGVTQTPRYLIKTRGQQVTLSCSPISGHRSVSWYQQTPGQGLQFLFEYFSETQRNKGNFPGRFSGRQFSNSRSEMNVSTLELGDSALYLCASSESGGRSYEQYFGPGTRLTVT.

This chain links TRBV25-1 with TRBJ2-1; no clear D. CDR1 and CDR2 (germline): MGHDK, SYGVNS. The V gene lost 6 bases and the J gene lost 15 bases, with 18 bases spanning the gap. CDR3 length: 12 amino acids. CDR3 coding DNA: TGTGCCAGCAGCCCCTCCCCTGGTGTCCGGTTCTTC. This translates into CASSPSPGVRFF.

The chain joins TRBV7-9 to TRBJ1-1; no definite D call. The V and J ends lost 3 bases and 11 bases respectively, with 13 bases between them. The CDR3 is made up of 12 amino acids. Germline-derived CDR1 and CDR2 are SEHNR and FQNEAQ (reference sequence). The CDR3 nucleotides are TGTGCCAGCAGCTTTAATTCCTCTCCGGCTTTCTTT. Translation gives CASSFNSSPAFF. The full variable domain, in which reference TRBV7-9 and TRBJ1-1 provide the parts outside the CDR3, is DTGVSQNPRHKITKRGQNVTFRCDPISEHNRLYWYRQTLGQGPEFLTYFQNEAQLEKSRLLSDRFSAERPKGSFSTLEIQRTEQGDSAMYLCASSFNSSPAFFGQGTRLTVV.

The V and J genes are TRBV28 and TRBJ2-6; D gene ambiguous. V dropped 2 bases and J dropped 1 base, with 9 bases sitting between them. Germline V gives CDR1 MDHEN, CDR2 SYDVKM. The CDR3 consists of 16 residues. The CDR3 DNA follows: TGTGCCAGCAGTTTAGGGTTTAGTTCTGGGGCCAACGTCCTGACTTTC. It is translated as CASSLGFSSGANVLTF.

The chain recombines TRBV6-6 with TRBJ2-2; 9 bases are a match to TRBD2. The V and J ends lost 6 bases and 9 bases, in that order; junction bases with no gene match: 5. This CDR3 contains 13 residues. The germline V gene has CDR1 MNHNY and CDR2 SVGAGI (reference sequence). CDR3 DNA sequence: TGTGCCAGCAGGACTAGCGGTCCCCGGGAGCTGTTTTTT. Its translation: CASRTSGPRELFF.

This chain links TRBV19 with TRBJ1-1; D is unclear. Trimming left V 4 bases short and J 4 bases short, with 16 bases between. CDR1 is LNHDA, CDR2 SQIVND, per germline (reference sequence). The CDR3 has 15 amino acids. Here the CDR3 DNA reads TGTGCCAGTAGTACCGGTCCTTTGGGTGGCACTGAAGCTTTCTTT. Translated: CASSTGPLGGTEAFF.

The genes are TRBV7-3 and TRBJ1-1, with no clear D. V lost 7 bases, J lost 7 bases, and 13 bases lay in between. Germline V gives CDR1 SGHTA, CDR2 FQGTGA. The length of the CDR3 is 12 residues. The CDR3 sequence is CASTIEGVEAFF. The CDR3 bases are TGTGCCAGCACCATAGAGGGAGTTGAAGCTTTCTTT.

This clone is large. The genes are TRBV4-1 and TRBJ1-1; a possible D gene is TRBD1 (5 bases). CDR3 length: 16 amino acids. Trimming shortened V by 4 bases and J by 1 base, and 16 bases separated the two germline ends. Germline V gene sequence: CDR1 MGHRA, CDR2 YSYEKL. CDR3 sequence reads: CASSPSWIGENTEAFF. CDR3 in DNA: TGCGCCAGCAGCCCCTCGTGGATAGGGGAGAACACTGAAGCTTTCTTT.

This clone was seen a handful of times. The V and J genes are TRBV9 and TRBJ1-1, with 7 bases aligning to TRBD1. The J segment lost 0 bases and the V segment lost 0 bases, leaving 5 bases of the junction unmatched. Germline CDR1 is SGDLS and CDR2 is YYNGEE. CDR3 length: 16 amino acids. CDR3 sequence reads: CASSVGDRAMNTEAFF. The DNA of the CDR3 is TGTGCCAGCAGCGTAGGTGACAGGGCTATGAACACTGAAGCTTTCTTT. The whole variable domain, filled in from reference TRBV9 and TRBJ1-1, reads DSGVTQTPKHLITATGQRVTLRCSPRSGDLSVYWYQQSLDQGLQFLIQYYNGEERAKGNILERFSAQQFPDLHSELNLSSLELGDSALYFCASSVGDRAMNTEAFFGQGTRLTVV.

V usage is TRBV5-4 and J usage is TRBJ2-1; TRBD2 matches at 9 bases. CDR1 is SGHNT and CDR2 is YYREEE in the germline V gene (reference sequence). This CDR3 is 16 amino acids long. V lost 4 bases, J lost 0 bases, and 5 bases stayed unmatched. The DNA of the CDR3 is TGTGCCAGCAGCCCAGGGACTAGCATCTCCTACAATGAGCAGTTCTTC. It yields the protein CASSPGTSISYNEQFF.

CDR3 amino acids: CASTDSGANVLTF. The CDR3, as DNA: TGTGCCAGCACGGACTCTGGGGCCAACGTCCTGACTTTC. The chain combines TRBV6-1 with TRBJ2-6; D gene uncertain. The CDR3 spans 13 residues. V gave up 7 bases and J gave up 0 bases, with 4 bases separating them. Germline V CDR1 and CDR2: MNHNS, SASEGT.

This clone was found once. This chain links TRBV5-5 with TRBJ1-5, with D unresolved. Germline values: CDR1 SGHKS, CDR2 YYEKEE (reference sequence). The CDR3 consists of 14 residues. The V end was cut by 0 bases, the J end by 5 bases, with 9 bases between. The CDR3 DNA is TGTGCCAGCAGCTTGGGGCCACGGGATCAGCCCCAGCATTTT. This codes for CASSLGPRDQPQHF.

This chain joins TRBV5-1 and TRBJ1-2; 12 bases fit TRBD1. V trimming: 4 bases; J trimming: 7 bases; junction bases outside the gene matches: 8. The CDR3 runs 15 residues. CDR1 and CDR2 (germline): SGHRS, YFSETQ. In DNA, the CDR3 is TGCGCCAGCAGCCCGTCGGGACAGGGGGCTTCTGGCTACACCTTC. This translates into CASSPSGQGASGYTF. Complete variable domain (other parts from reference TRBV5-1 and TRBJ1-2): KAGVTQTPRYLIKTRGQQVTLSCSPISGHRSVSWYQQTPGQGLQFLFEYFSETQRNKGNFPGRFSGRQFSNSRSEMNVSTLELGDSALYLCASSPSGQGASGYTFGSGTRLTVV.

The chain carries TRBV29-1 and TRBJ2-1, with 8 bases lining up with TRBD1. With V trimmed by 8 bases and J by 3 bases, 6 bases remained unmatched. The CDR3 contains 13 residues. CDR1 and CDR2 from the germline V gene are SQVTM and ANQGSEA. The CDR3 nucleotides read TGCAGCACACCCAGGGGGCTCTACAATGAGCAGTTCTTC. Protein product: CSTPRGLYNEQFF.

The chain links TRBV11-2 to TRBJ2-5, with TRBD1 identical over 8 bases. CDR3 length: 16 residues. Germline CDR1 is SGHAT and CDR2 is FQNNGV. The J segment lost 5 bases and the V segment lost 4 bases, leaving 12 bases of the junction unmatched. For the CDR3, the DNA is TGTGCCAGCAGCTCCGGGACAGGAGATCCGGGGGAGACCCAGTACTTC. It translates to CASSSGTGDPGETQYF.

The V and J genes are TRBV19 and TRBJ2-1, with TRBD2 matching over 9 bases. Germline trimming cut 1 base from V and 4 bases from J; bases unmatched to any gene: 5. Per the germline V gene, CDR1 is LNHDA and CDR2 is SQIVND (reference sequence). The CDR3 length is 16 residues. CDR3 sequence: CASSIGSAGGYNEQFF. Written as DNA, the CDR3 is TGTGCCAGTAGTATAGGATCGGCGGGAGGGTACAATGAGCAGTTCTTC. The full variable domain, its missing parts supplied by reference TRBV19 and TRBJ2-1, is DGGITQSPKYLFRKEGQNVTLSCEQNLNHDAMYWYRQDPGQGLRLIYYSQIVNDFQKGDIAEGYSVSREKKESFPLTVTSAQKNPTAFYLCASSIGSAGGYNEQFFGPGTRLTVL.

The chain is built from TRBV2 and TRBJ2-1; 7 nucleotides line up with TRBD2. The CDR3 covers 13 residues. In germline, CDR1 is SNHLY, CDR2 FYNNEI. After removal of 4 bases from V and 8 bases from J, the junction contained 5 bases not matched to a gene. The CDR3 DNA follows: TGTGCCAGCAGTGGAACGGCGGGGGATGAGCAGTTCTTC. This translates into CASSGTAGDEQFF.